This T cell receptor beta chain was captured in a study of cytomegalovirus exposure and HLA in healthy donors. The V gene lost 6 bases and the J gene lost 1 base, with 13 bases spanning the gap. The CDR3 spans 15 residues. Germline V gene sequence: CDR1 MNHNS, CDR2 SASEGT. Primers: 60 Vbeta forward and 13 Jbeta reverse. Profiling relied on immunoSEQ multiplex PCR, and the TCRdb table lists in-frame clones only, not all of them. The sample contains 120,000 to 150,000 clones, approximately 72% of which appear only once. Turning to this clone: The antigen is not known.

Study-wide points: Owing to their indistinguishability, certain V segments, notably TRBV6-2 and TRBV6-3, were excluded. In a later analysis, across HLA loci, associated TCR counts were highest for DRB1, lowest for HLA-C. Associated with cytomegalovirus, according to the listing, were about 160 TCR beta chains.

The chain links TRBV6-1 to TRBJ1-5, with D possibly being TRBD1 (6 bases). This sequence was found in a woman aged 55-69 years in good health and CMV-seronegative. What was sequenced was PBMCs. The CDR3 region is CASSTGQPSNQPQHF. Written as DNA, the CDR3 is TGTGCCAGCAGCACGGGACAACCGAGCAATCAGCCCCAGCATTTT.